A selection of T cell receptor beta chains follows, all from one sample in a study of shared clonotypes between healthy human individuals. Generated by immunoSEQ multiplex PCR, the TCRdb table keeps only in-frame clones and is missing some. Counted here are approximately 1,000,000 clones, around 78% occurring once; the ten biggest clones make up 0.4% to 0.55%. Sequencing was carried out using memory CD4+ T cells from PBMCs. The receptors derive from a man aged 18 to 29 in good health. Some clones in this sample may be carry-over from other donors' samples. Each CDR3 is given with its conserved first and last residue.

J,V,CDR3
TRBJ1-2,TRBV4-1,CASSQTGVGGYTF
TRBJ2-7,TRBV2,CASRGDMGEQYF
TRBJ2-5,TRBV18,CASSPQSFRETQYF
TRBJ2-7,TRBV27,CASRDWGDRLFGGEQYF
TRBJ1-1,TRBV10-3,CAISPIPQNTEAFF
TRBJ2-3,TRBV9,CASSVVEGSDTQYF
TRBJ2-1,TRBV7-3,CASSTHSGRAHNEQFF
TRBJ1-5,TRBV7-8,CASSSSSGGNQPQHF
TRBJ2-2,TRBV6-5,CASRPESTNTGELFF
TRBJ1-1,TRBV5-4,CASSFLQGHAFF
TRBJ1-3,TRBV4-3,CASSQAGYSGNTIYF
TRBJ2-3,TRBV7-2,CASSQLAGGSTDTQYF
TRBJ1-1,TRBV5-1,CASSLAGQTAGTEAFF
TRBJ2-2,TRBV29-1,CSVAWTGNTGELFF
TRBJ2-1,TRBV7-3,CASSLTPGSYNEQFF
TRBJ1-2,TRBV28,CASSYPGIYGYTF
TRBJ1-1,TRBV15,CATSRDREGSTEAFF
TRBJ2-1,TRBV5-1,CASSLGLSSYNEQFF
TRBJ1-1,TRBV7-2,CASSQQANTEAFF
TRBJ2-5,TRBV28,CASSRQGVGETQYF
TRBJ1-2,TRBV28,CASSLALGGYGYTF
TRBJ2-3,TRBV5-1,CASSLLSADTQYF
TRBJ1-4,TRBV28,CASSFSQEKLFF
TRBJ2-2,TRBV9,CASGPSEVRTGELFF
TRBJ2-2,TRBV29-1,CSVEKSSTGELFF
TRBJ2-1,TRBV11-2,CASSLVTSGGENEQFF
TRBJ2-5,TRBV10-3,CAISGTAQDIQYF
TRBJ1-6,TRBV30,CAWNGVANSPLHF
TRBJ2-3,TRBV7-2,CASSLATSGASIGTDTQYF
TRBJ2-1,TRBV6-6,CASRKGSSYNEQFF
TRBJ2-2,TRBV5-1,CASTLDPQGRELFF
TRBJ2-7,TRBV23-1,CASRGERAFYEQYF
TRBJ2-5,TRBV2,CASGGTGQETQYF
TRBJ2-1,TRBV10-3,CAISEYYNEQFF
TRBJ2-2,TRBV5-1,CASSFGQSGTNTGELFF
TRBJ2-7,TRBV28,CASSGDSTYEQYF
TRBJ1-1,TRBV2,CASSVGQGGEAFF
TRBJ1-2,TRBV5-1,CASSLATGPGGYTF
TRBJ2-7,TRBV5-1,CASSLQGSGSMYEQYF
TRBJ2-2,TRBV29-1,CSVEGSPGTGELFF